Listed here are 21 T cell receptor beta chains from one sample, sequenced in a study of control samples from healthy donors and cancer patients. Assay used: immunoSEQ multiplex PCR; TCRdb lists only in-frame clones, some missing. The table has around 190,000 clones, 85% to 95% seen once; the top ten hold more than 1.3%. The sample taken for sequencing was blood. The receptors here all came from a man between 25 and 39 years old in good health.

This clone was detected only a few times. The V and J genes are TRBV28 and TRBJ2-7, with 12 bases fitting TRBD2. V dropped 9 bases and J dropped 5; count of bases not matched to a gene: 8. The CDR3 runs 14 residues. In germline, CDR1 is MDHEN, CDR2 SYDVKM. The CDR3 nucleotides are TGTGCCAGTTCCGTTCTAGCGGGAGGGAACGAGCAGTACTTC. Residues: CASSVLAGGNEQYF.

The V gene is TRBV30, the J gene TRBJ1-1; D unresolved. The V and J ends lost 0 bases and 1 base respectively, with 9 bases between them. Germline loops: CDR1 GTSNPN, CDR2 SVGIG (reference sequence). CDR3 size: 14 residues. The CDR3: CAWSVLQWNTEAFF. The CDR3 DNA sequence: TGTGCCTGGAGTGTACTACAGTGGAACACTGAAGCTTTCTTT.

In regard to this clone: Other nucleotide sequences from this sample produce the same CDR3. The V and J genes are TRBV5-1 and TRBJ2-1; 7 nucleotides agree with TRBD2. This CDR3 is 17 amino acids long. Germline V CDR1 and CDR2: SGHRS, YFSETQ. V shed 0 bases and J 0 bases; nucleotides not matched to a gene: 6. CDR3 DNA sequence: TGCGCCAGCAGCTTGGGGACCCTAGCGGCCTCCTACAATGAGCAGTTCTTC. It specifies CASSLGTLAASYNEQFF.

This sequence joins TRBV7-9 and TRBJ2-7; TRBD2 might be the D (6 bases). V lost 5 bases and J 1 base, leaving 12 bases between the germline ends. CDR1 SEHNR and CDR2 FQNEAQ come from the germline V gene (reference sequence). The CDR3 contains 14 residues. CDR3 region: CASSPRDLSYEQYF. The CDR3 DNA sequence: TGTGCCAGCAGCCCAAGGGACTTGTCCTACGAGCAGTACTTC.

The rearrangement joins TRBV7-8 to TRBJ1-6, with 7 bases matching TRBD1. Per the germline V gene, CDR1 is SGHVS and CDR2 is FQNEAQ. V was pared by 5 bases and J by 7 bases, with 11 bases of the junction left unmatched. CDR3 length: 16 residues. The CDR3 loop reads CASSPRTGAKNSPLHF. The CDR3 bases are TGTGCCAGCAGCCCCAGAACAGGGGCGAAGAATTCACCCCTCCACTTT.

The rearrangement links TRBV28 to TRBJ1-5, with TRBD1 as a possible D gene (5 bases). V lost 5 bases, J lost 1 base, and 15 bases lay in between. This CDR3 spans 16 amino acids. Looked up from germline, CDR1 is MDHEN and CDR2 is SYDVKM. Here the CDR3 reads CASSSARGGSNQPQHF. CDR3 bases: TGTGCCAGCAGTAGTGCGAGGGGTGGAAGCAATCAGCCCCAGCATTTT. The variable domain in full, with the rest retrieved from reference TRBV28 and TRBJ1-5, is DVKVTQSSRYLVKRTGEKVFLECVQDMDHENMFWYRQDPGLGLRLIYFSYDVKMKEKGDIPEGYSVSREKKERFSLILESASTNQTSMYLCASSSARGGSNQPQHFGDGTRLSIL.

This rearrangement joins TRBV10-3 to TRBJ1-5, with D tentatively TRBD1 (6 bases). The germline V gene encodes CDR1 ENHRY and CDR2 SYGVKD. This CDR3 spans 14 amino acids. The chain's CDR3 is CATHREGGNQPQHF. CDR3 sequence (DNA): TGTGCTACACACAGGGAAGGGGGCAATCAGCCCCAGCATTTT.

The chain couples TRBV12-2 to TRBJ1-2. TRBV12-2 has pseudogene status. The CDR3 loop spans 17 amino acids. The CDR3, as DNA: TGTGCAAGTCGCTCCACACCCACGAGGAGTGGTCGCTATGGCTACACCTTC. This encodes CASRSTPTRSGRYGYTF.

This clone has only one observation. This chain connects TRBV25-1 to TRBJ2-7; 15 bases match TRBD2. The CDR3 loop spans 13 amino acids. Germline CDR1 MGHDK, CDR2 SYGVNS. V shed 8 bases, J shed 6 bases, and the junction held 2 bases outside the gene matches. The CDR3 DNA is TGTGCCAGCGGACTAGCGGGAGGGGGCGAGCAGTACTTC. This codes for CASGLAGGGEQYF.

The chain combines TRBV24-1 with TRBJ2-7; possible D gene TRBD2, 7 bases. The ends were cut back, 0 bases at V and 5 bases at J, with 25 bases in the middle. Germline V lookup: CDR1 KGHDR, CDR2 SFDVKD. The CDR3 loop spans 19 amino acids. In DNA, the CDR3 is TGTGCCACCAGTGATTTGCAGATAGCCCCGAGGGGGGGCTGTCACGAGCAGTACTTC. As protein: CATSDLQIAPRGGCHEQYF.

This rearrangement joins TRBV5-1 to TRBJ2-1, with 12 bases fitting TRBD1. This CDR3 is built from 14 residues. Per germline, CDR1 SGHRS and CDR2 YFSETQ. The V and J ends lost 3 bases and 11 bases, in that order; junction bases with no gene match: 6. The CDR3 DNA follows: TGCGCCAGCAGCTCGGGGGGACAGGGGGCCCAGCAGTTCTTC. It specifies CASSSGGQGAQQFF.

The gene calls are TRBV5-1 and TRBJ2-3; TRBD1 matches at 7 bases. V shed 4 bases and J 8 bases; nucleotides not matched to a gene: 16. Germline CDR1 is SGHRS and CDR2 is YFSETQ. The CDR3 covers 16 residues. This CDR3 is CASSSTGDGPLGTQYF. The CDR3 bases are TGCGCCAGCAGCAGTACAGGGGATGGGCCCCTTGGTACGCAGTATTTT.

This rearrangement joins TRBV24-1 to TRBJ2-1; perhaps TRBD1 as D (6 bases). The CDR3 runs 15 residues. The V gene lost 0 bases and the J gene lost 6 bases, with 11 bases spanning the gap. The germline CDR1 and CDR2 sequences are KGHDR and SFDVKD. The chain's CDR3 is CATSDLQGPSNEQFF. The DNA for the CDR3 is TGTGCCACCAGTGATTTGCAGGGGCCCTCCAATGAGCAGTTCTTC.

J is TRBJ2-7 and V is TRBV6-6; no clear D gene. This CDR3 has 14 residues. V lost 5 bases and J lost 3, with 14 bases in between. CDR1 and CDR2 (germline): MNHNY, SVGAGI (reference sequence). CDR3 protein: CASSPGGILYEQYF. CDR3 bases: TGTGCCAGCAGTCCCGGTGGGATCCTCTACGAGCAGTACTTC.

The chain links TRBV3-1 (or the pseudogene TRBV3-2) to TRBJ2-5; perhaps TRBD1 as D (5 bases). Germline-derived CDR1 and CDR2 are LGHDT and YNNKEL (reference sequence). The V gene lost 5 bases and the J gene lost 5 bases, with 12 bases spanning the gap. The CDR3 runs to 13 residues. The CDR3 is CASSSRAMETQYF. The CDR3 DNA reads TGTGCCAGCAGCAGCAGGGCCATGGAGACCCAGTACTTC.

V is TRBV12-2 and J is TRBJ1-6. TRBV12-2 is assigned pseudogene status. This CDR3 has 11 residues. CDR3: CASRLGSPLHF. The CDR3 bases are TGTGCAAGTCGCTTAGGTTCACCCCTCCACTTT.

The chain couples TRBV18 to TRBJ1-3, with D unresolved. Germline V gives CDR1 KGHSH, CDR2 LQKENI. Trimming shortened V by 5 bases and J by 0 bases, and 14 bases separated the two germline ends. The CDR3 has 16 amino acids. CDR3 DNA: TGTGCCAGCTCAACCGCAAGGTCCCTCTCTGGAAACACCATATATTTT. As protein: CASSTARSLSGNTIYF.

The rearrangement joins TRBV5-1 to TRBJ2-7, with TRBD2 identical over 10 bases. CDR1 is SGHRS and CDR2 is YFSETQ in the germline V gene. Unmatched junction bases numbered 8, after V lost 5 bases and J lost 3 bases. The CDR3 has 15 residues. CDR3 nucleotides: TGCGCCAGCAGATACCTAGCGGGAGTAGGCTACGAGCAGTACTTC. It specifies CASRYLAGVGYEQYF.

The chain combines TRBV29-1 with TRBJ2-5; no clear D gene. The CDR3 is 10 amino acids. Germline V lookup: CDR1 SQVTM, CDR2 ANQGSEA. The V end was cut by 3 bases, the J end by 5 bases, with 4 bases between. The CDR3 reads CSVDRETQYF. The DNA for the CDR3 is TGCAGCGTTGATCGGGAGACCCAGTACTTC.

The chain couples TRBV30 to TRBJ2-7; D not resolved. Germline loops: CDR1 GTSNPN, CDR2 SVGIG (reference sequence). Trimming removed 4 bases at V and 1 base at J, with 11 bases between. CDR3 length: 13 residues. The DNA of the CDR3 is TGTGCCTGGAACGATCAGGCATCCTACGAGCAGTACTTC. This encodes CAWNDQASYEQYF.

The rearrangement links TRBV2 to TRBJ2-3; 8 nucleotides line up with TRBD1. The CDR3 runs to 15 residues. Trimming cost V 5 bases and J 6 bases; bases outside gene matches: 10. The germline V gene has CDR1 SNHLY and CDR2 FYNNEI. CDR3 region: CASSNDRGPWDTQYF. The CDR3, as DNA: TGTGCCAGCAGTAACGACAGGGGCCCATGGGATACGCAGTATTTT.